This TCR beta chain derives from a study of regulatory T cells in long-lasting Graves disease (dated by TCRdb to the early 2020s). In terms of the full investigation: Persistent Graves' disease was defined as persistently positive TSH receptor autoantibodies together with antithyroid drug treatment for over 5 years. In the clinical cohort, patients with persistent Graves' disease had used antithyroid drugs for an average of roughly ten years. A total of around 35 samples underwent TCR sequencing, from about 13 patients with persistent Graves' disease and about 20 patients with newly diagnosed Graves' disease. Peripheral blood TCR sequencing and RNA sequencing compared persistent Graves' disease patients with newly diagnosed Graves' disease patients. The study took place in China and was registered as a clinical trial. The paper's findings and limits, for the study overall: Only the TCR beta chain was sequenced and analyzed. Because the primary lesion, thyroid tissue, could not be accessed, the study looked at peripheral blood alone. The authors acknowledged the small sample size as a limitation that may reduce accuracy. TRBV28, TRBJ1-2 and TRBJ2-5 were preferentially used in persistent disease, while TRBV20-1 and TRBJ2-1 were favored in newly diagnosed disease. Compared with newly diagnosed patients, persistent Graves' disease patients had lower TCR Shannon entropy and fewer highly expanded clones, which suggests clonal expansion. More public clonotypes were shared among persistent patients (2,741) than among newly diagnosed patients (approximately 930).

Library preparation was by multiplex PCR. For sequencing, an Illumina HiSeq 4000 was employed. To build TCR beta libraries, CDR3 regions were amplified by Arm-PCR using iRepertoire HTBI primers. PCR products were gel purified before sequencing. In the authors' own workflow: Across samples, 60 to 80 TRBV and roughly 15 TRBJ segments were identified and used for gene usage analysis of CDR3 amino acid clonotypes. Filtered high-quality paired reads were merged into contigs using COPE and FqMerger. Contigs were aligned with BLAST to IMGT TRBV, TRBD and TRBJ reference genes, and CDR3 was defined per IMGT. Clonotypes above 0.1% frequency were classified as highly expanded clones. Shannon entropy was used to measure repertoire diversity, and the Gini coefficient was used to measure V-J evenness. Clonotypes shared by more than one individual were considered public. The public reads were quality trimmed at Q25 with fastp and then assembled into clones with MiXCR by TCRdb, keeping productive beta chains. Each CDR3 protein appears once, grouped with its most common genes and DNA. Here the V and J calls rest on TCRdb's processing, not on the authors' analysis. The sample has approximately 690,000 distinct CDR3 sequences on record, about 32% of them singletons. Of the sample, about two fifths falls within the top ten clones.

The CDR3, cysteine through phenylalanine, is 10 amino acids long. Solely the CDR3 DNA is kept, with 30 bases framed from the first base. V and J lose 7 bases and 1 base, and a span of 4 bases separates them. Based on the germline V gene, the CDR1 and CDR2 sequences are SQVTM and ANQGSEA. Taken with the paper, the label for time point translates to: persistent/refractory GD, antithyroid drugs over 5 years with positive TRAb. For both TCR sequencing and RNA sequencing, RNA was extracted from PBMCs in TRIzol. The diagnosis of Graves' disease followed American Thyroid Association guidelines. Recruitment of patients was carried out at an endocrinology department in Xi'an, China. From each patient, about 9 milliliters of peripheral blood was collected into an EDTA anticoagulant tube. PBMCs were isolated by Ficoll Paque Plus density gradient separation without further T cell sorting. RNA quality was checked with an Agilent 2100 Bioanalyzer and agarose gel, and concentration with a NanoDrop 2000.

Notes on this clonotype: The antigen this receptor binds is unknown. No clone much larger than this one lies a single base away; base qualities are absent.

The receptor comes from a female donor with Graves disease. The sequenced sample was peripheral blood mononuclear cells (PBMCs), obtained when the disease was refractory, from a patient treated with antithyroid drugs. The V and J segments used are TRBV29-1 and TRBJ1-1; the D gene identity is not certain. The nucleotide sequence reads as follows: TGCAGCGGAAAGAACACTGAAGCTTTCTTT. Translated, this gives CSGKNTEAFF.